These T cell receptor beta chains were read from a single sample in a study of T-cell memory formation after mild COVID-19. Using its own MiXCR run on the 5' RACE reads, TCRdb lists one record per CDR3 protein. Here the sample spans under 650,000 distinct CDR3 sequences, 18% being singletons. Sample: PBMCs or a T cell subset sorted from them (not recorded which). These receptor sequences come from an adult woman who had mild COVID-19 (a few samples of this study predate the infection). Cell type and time point are not known. CDR3s include the opening cysteine and the closing phenylalanine or tryptophan. The order of the fields is D gene, clone size, V gene, J gene, CDR3 protein, CDR3 DNA. D genes are given only for firm matches. Clone size, where shown, is once, few, many, or a class for clones that have expanded.

.	.	TRBV29-1	TRBJ1-2	CSVARTETRGAGYTF	TGCAGCGTTGCCCGGACAGAGACACGGGGGGCTGGCTACACCTTC
.	.	TRBV27	TRBJ1-5	CASRIWGHGNQPQHF	TGTGCCAGCAGAATCTGGGGGCATGGCAATCAGCCCCAGCATTTT
.	.	TRBV19	TRBJ2-4	CASSIGLFIQAKNIQYF	TGTGCCAGTAGTATCGGCCTGTTTATACAAGCCAAAAACATTCAGTACTTC
.	.	TRBV7-6	TRBJ2-1	CASSLGGATEQFF	TGTGCCAGCAGCTTGGGTGGGGCTACCGAGCAGTTCTTC
.	.	TRBV6-5	TRBJ1-3	CASSRFSASGNTIYF	TGTGCCAGCAGTCGCTTCTCGGCCTCTGGAAACACCATATATTTT
.	many	TRBV20-1	TRBJ1-2	CSARQGSGYGYTF	TGCAGTGCTAGACAGGGGAGCGGCTATGGCTACACCTTC
.	few	TRBV5-1	TRBJ1-1	CASSLRVLGTHDDTEAFF	TGCGCCAGCAGCTTAAGGGTTTTGGGAACCCACGACGACACTGAAGCTTTCTTT
TRBD1	.	TRBV15	TRBJ2-7	CATSRQSQGILHEQYF	TGTGCCACCAGCAGGCAATCACAGGGGATTCTCCACGAGCAGTACTTC
.	.	TRBV4-3	TRBJ2-7	CASSPTYVGGSYEQYF	TGCGCCAGCAGCCCGACCTATGTAGGGGGCTCCTACGAGCAGTACTTC
TRBD2	few	TRBV7-9	TRBJ2-1	CASSLRWREGMYNEQFF	TGTGCCAGCAGCTTACGGTGGCGGGAGGGGATGTACAATGAGCAGTTCTTC
TRBD1	few	TRBV30	TRBJ2-7	CAGDRVISYEQYF	TGTGCCGGAGACAGGGTTATCTCCTACGAGCAGTACTTC
.	few	TRBV24-1	TRBJ1-2	CATSDDWATYGYTF	TGTGCCACCAGTGATGACTGGGCTACCTATGGCTACACCTTC
.	many	TRBV5-1	TRBJ2-2	CASRVTGELFF	TGCGCCAGCAGGGTTACCGGGGAGCTGTTTTTT
TRBD2	.	TRBV5-1	TRBJ2-1	CASSLAAAGDPSSYNEQFF	TGCGCCAGCAGCTTGGCCGCCGCGGGGGACCCAAGCTCCTACAATGAGCAGTTCTTC
.	many	TRBV20-1	TRBJ1-6	CSAAAEGRNNSPLHF	TGCAGTGCTGCGGCCGAGGGGCGGAATAATTCACCCCTCCACTTT
.	.	TRBV20-1	TRBJ2-3	CSARRSEPTDTQYF	TGCAGTGCCCGCCGGAGCGAGCCCACAGATACGCAGTATTTT
.	.	TRBV6-5	TRBJ1-1	CASSSFGGNTEAFF	TGTGCCAGCAGTTCATTCGGGGGGAACACTGAAGCTTTCTTT
TRBD2	.	TRBV7-9	TRBJ2-5	CASSHPGLASTRGTQYF	TGTGCCAGCAGTCATCCGGGACTAGCGTCAACCCGCGGGACCCAGTACTTC
TRBD2	few	TRBV24-1	TRBJ2-7	CASLPSGSPSGCEQYF	TGTGCGTCTCTACCTAGCGGGAGCCCGTCGGGATGCGAGCAGTACTTC
TRBD2	many	TRBV5-1	TRBJ2-7	CASSLESGTRHEQYF	TGCGCCAGCAGCTTGGAGAGCGGGACGCGACACGAGCAGTACTTC
.	few	TRBV29-1	TRBJ1-2	CSVPPGGRDYGYTF	TGCAGCGTTCCCCCGGGCGGACGGGACTATGGCTACACCTTC
.	few	TRBV18	TRBJ1-6	CASSPATDSPLHF	TGTGCCAGCTCCCCCGCAACAGATTCACCCCTCCACTTT
TRBD1	few	TRBV12-3/TRBV12-4	TRBJ2-5	CASSLAPGGQYF	TGTGCCAGCAGCTTAGCCCCAGGGGGCCAGTACTTC
.	few	TRBV4-1	TRBJ1-3	CASSQLYGQHSGNTIYF	TGCGCCAGCAGCCAACTCTATGGACAGCACTCTGGAAACACCATATATTTT